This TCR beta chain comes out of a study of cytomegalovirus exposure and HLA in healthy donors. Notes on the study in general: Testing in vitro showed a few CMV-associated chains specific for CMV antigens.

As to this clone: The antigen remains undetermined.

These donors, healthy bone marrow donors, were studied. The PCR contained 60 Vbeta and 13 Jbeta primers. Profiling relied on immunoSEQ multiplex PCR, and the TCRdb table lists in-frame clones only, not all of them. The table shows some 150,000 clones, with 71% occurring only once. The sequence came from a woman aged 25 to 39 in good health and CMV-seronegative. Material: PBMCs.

The CDR3 DNA reads TGCGCCAGCAGCTTGGGAGCGAACACCGGGGAGCTGTTTTTT. This encodes CASSLGANTGELFF. The chain uses TRBV5-1 and TRBJ2-2, with D unresolved. V dropped 0 bases and J dropped 0 bases, with 3 bases sitting between them. In germline, CDR1 is SGHRS, CDR2 YFSETQ. The CDR3 loop spans 14 amino acids. The full variable domain, its missing parts supplied by reference TRBV5-1 and TRBJ2-2, is KAGVTQTPRYLIKTRGQQVTLSCSPISGHRSVSWYQQTPGQGLQFLFEYFSETQRNKGNFPGRFSGRQFSNSRSEMNVSTLELGDSALYLCASSLGANTGELFFGEGSRLTVL.